These T cell receptor beta chains were read from a single sample in a study of CD8 T cells in Susac syndrome. Each CDR3 protein gets one entry after TCRdb re-called the immunoSEQ multiplex PCR reads with MiXCR. The sample records approximately 280,000 distinct CDR3 sequences, approximately 85% being singletons. Input material: CD8+ T cells from PBMCs. The receptors originated from a human donor with multiple sclerosis. Each CDR3 is given with its conserved first and last residue.

>TRBV2|TRBJ2-5
CASRTPGPETQYF
>TRBV12-3/TRBV12-4|TRBJ1-1
CASSPNTLNTEAFF
>TRBV2|TRBJ2-3
CASSELAGNADTQYF
>TRBV19|TRBJ2-7
CASSHAGRGGYEQYF
>TRBV7-9|TRBJ2-2
CASSLLAGETGELFF
>TRBV27|TRBJ2-3
CASRADWEDTQYF
>TRBV5-6|TRBJ2-7
CASSLTRLSYEQYF
>TRBV3-1|TRBJ2-7
CASSQDGQRYEQYF
>TRBV7-8|TRBJ2-7
CASSPRLAGDPYEQYF
>TRBV5-1|TRBJ1-2
CASSLYTQGGNYGYTF
>TRBV3-1|TRBJ2-7
CASSQRTGGAYEQYF
>TRBV12-3/TRBV12-4|TRBJ2-7
CASSLGSGGGMSNEQYF
>TRBV15|TRBJ2-3
CATSRAPLAGEITDTQYF
>TRBV13|TRBJ2-7
CASSLRAGALYEQYF
>TRBV30|TRBJ1-2
CAWSDPWDRVSGQGYTF
>TRBV20-1|TRBJ2-5
CSAMTGEWEETQYF
>TRBV28|TRBJ2-7
CASSPGSEQYF
>TRBV3-1|TRBJ2-5
CASSQERDIPQETQYF
>TRBV9|TRBJ2-7
CASSVGDRRDEQYF
>TRBV27|TRBJ2-2
CASSFAGRAITGELFF
>TRBV5-1|TRBJ2-7
CASSFRTSGYEQYF
>TRBV4-1|TRBJ1-3
CASSQDPGQRENTIYF
>TRBV15|TRBJ2-2
CATSRESGGRELFF
>TRBV6-2/TRBV6-3|TRBJ2-7
CASIWDGGLGAEQYF
>TRBV27|TRBJ2-4
CASGDRGNIQYF
>TRBV27|TRBJ1-5
CASRGSWGGRNQPQHF
>TRBV9|TRBJ2-2
CATASNQAGELFF
>TRBV28|TRBJ1-1
CASSYEGVNTEAFF
>TRBV28|TRBJ2-7
CASRYFIGAHYEQYF
>TRBV13|TRBJ2-7
CASSLVLVGGEQYF
>TRBV11-2|TRBJ2-1
CASSLVGQLAASYNEQFF
>TRBV2|TRBJ1-2
CASMEGRLRYTF
>TRBV6-1|TRBJ1-4
CASSDSSWVEKLFF
>TRBV27|TRBJ2-7
CASTLLAGAGEQYF
>TRBV11-2|TRBJ2-2
CALTPANTGELFF
>TRBV6-5|TRBJ1-2
CASSYSADNYGYTF
>TRBV13|TRBJ1-1
CASSLDTGGTEAFF
>TRBV28|TRBJ2-5
CASSLYWPPSLETQYF
>TRBV5-1|TRBJ2-2
CASSLKSGTANTGELFF
>TRBV20-1|TRBJ2-5
CSAIPYRDQETQYF
>TRBV28|TRBJ1-1
CASRALDLNTEAFF
>TRBV13|TRBJ2-7
CASSLGSSSYEQYF
>TRBV11-3|TRBJ1-1
CASSLEQGGPEAFF
>TRBV28|TRBJ2-1
CASSGQHSYNEQFF
>TRBV19|TRBJ1-1
CASGEDGMNTEAFF
>TRBV9|TRBJ2-1
CASSVPRGSLRDDEQFF
>TRBV28|TRBJ1-6
CASSFYRDRVNSPLHF
>TRBV27|TRBJ1-5
CASSRVGGQPQHF
>TRBV27|TRBJ2-1
CASSLGGLEQFF
>TRBV28|TRBJ2-1
CASSSGSSLYNEQFF
>TRBV29-1|TRBJ2-4
CSAVIKNIQYF
>TRBV29-1|TRBJ1-2
CSVENRLGYTF
>TRBV7-9|TRBJ1-1
CASIEGWAEAFF